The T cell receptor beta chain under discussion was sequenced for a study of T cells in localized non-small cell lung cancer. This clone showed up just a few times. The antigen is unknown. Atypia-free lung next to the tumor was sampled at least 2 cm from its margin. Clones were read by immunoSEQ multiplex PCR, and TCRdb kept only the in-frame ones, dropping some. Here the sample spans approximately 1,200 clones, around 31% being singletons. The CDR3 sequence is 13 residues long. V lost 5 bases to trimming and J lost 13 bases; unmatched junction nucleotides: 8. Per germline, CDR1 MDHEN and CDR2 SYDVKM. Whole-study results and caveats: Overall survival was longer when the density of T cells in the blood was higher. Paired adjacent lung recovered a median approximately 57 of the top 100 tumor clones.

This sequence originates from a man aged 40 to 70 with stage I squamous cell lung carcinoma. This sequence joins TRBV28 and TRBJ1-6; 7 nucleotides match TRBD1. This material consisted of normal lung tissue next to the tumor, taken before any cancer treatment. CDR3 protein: CASSLTATGPLHF. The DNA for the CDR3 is TGTGCCAGCAGTCTTACCGCGACAGGGCCCCTCCACTTT.